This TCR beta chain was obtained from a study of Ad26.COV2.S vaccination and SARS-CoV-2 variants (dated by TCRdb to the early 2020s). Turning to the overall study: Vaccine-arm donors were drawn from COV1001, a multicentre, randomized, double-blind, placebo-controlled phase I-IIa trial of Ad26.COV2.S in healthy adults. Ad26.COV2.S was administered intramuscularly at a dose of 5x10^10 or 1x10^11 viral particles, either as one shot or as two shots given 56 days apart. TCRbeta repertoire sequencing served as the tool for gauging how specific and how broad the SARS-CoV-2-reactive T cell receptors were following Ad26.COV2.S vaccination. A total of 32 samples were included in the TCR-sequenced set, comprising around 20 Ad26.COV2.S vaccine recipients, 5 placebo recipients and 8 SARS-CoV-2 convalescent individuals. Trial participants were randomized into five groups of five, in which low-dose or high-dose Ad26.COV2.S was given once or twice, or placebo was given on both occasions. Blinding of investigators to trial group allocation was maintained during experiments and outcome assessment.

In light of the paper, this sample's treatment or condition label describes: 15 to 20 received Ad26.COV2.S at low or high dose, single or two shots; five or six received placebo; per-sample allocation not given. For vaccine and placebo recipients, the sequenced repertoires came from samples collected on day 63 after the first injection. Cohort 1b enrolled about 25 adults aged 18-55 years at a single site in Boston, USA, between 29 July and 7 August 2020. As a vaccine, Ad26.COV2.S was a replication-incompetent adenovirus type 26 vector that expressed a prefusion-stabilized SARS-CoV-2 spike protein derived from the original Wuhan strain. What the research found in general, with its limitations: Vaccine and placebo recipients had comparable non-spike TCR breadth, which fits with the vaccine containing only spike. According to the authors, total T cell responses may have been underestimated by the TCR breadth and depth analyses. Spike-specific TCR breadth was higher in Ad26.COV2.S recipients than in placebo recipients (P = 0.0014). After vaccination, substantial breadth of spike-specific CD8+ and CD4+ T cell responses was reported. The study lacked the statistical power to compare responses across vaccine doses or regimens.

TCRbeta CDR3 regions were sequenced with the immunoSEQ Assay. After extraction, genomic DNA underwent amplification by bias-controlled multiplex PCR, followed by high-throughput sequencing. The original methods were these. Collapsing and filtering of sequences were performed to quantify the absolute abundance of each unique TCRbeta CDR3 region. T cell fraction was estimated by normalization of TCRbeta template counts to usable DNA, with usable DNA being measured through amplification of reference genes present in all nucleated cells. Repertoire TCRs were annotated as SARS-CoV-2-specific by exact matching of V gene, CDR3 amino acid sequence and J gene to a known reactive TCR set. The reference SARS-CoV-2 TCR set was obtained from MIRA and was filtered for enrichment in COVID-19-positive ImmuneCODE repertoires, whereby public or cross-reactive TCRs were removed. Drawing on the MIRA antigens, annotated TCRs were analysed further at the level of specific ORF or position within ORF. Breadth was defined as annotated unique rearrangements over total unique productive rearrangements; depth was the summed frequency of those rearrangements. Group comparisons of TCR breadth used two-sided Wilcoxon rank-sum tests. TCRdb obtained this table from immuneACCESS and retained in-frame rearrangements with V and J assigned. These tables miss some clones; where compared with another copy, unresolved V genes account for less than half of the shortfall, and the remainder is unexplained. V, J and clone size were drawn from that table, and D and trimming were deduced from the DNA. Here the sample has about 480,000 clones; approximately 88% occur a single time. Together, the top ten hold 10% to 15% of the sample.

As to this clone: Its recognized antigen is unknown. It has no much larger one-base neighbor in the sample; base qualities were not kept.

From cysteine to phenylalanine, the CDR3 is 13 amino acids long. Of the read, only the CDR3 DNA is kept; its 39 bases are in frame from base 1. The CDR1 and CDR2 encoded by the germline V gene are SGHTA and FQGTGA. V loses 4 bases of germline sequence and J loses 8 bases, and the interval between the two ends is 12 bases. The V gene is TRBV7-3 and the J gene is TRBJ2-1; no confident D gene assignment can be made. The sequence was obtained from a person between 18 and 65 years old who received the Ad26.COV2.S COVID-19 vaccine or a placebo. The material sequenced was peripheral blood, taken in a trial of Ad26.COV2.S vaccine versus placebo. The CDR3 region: CASSSSSWHEQFF. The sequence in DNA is TGTGCCAGCAGCTCGTCATCCTGGCATGAGCAGTTCTTC.